Following are 2 T cell receptor beta chains from one sample sequenced in a study of T cell repertoires in cytomegalovirus infection (dated by TCRdb to between 2018 and 2020). Instrument on record: Illumina HiSeq 1500. TCRdb handled the public reads itself, with Q25 trimming in fastp and clone calling in MiXCR, and kept productive beta chains. Rows are combined by CDR3 protein, so each entry shows the most common genes and DNA. This sample has 250,000 to 300,000 distinct CDR3 sequences in its table, and roughly 24% of those were observed once. The ten most abundant clones make up approximately 13% of the sample. The material sequenced was PBMCs. The receptors shown here come from a human donor in good health (CMV status not recorded). Some clones in this sample may be carry-over from other donors' samples.

This clonotype was recorded many times. The chain couples TRBV7-2 to TRBJ2-1, with D tentatively TRBD2 (6 bases). Germline values: CDR1 SGHTA, CDR2 FQGNSA. The CDR3 has 15 residues. V lost 0 bases to trimming and J lost 7 bases, with 13 bases between them. CDR3 loop: CASSLARGNFNEQFF. CDR3 DNA sequence: TGTGCCAGCAGCTTAGCCCGGGGGAACTTTAATGAGCAGTTCTTC.

This chain connects TRBV7-2 to TRBJ1-2; 8 bases line up with TRBD1. This CDR3 is 14 amino acids long. V trimming: 5 bases; J trimming: 3 bases; junction bases outside the gene matches: 5. Looked up from germline, CDR1 is SGHTA and CDR2 is FQGNSA. CDR3 DNA: TGTGCCAGCAGCGCGGACAGGGAAGACTATGGCTACACCTTC. It specifies CASSADREDYGYTF.